One sample yielded the 17 T cell receptor beta chains listed below, sequenced in a study of T-cell reconstitution after alpha-beta-depleted transplantation in children. TCRbeta library construction was performed incorporating unique molecular identifiers. MiXCR, applied by TCRdb to the PCR reads, yields one record per CDR3 protein. The table records approximately 350,000 distinct CDR3 sequences, 10% of them present only once. This specimen consisted of PBMCs from the stem cell graft donor, obtained from the stem cell graft. The receptors were sampled from a human donor who donated a stem cell graft to a child with acute lymphoblastic leukemia.

The chain carries TRBV10-3 and TRBJ1-3, with a tentative D call TRBD1 (5 bases). The CDR3 spans 13 residues. Germline V gene lookup returns CDR1 ENHRY and CDR2 SYGVKD. V was shortened by 3 bases and J by 9 bases, with 12 bases between the two germline ends. CDR3: CAISDAGPVTIYF. DNA for the CDR3: TGTGCCATCAGTGATGCAGGGCCTGTCACCATATATTTT.

The chain is built from TRBV27 and TRBJ2-3; 8 nucleotides line up with TRBD2. Germline CDR1 is MNHEY and CDR2 is SMNVEV (reference sequence). There are 15 residues in the CDR3. Losses at the gene ends were 7 bases for V and 4 bases for J; bases not matched to a gene: 10. The DNA for the CDR3 is TGTGCCAGCAACCTAGGGGCGGGAGGAGCAGATACGCAGTATTTT. Residues: CASNLGAGGADTQYF.

The chain links TRBV5-1 to TRBJ2-1; weak D call: TRBD2 (6 bases). The CDR3 consists of 16 residues. The germline V and J ends were trimmed by 0 bases and 3 bases, with 13 bases remaining between them. The germline V gene has CDR1 SGHRS and CDR2 YFSETQ. The CDR3 DNA reads as TGCGCCAGCAGCTTGGAAACAACTAGCTACTACAATGAGCAGTTCTTC. The encoded protein is CASSLETTSYYNEQFF. Complete variable domain (other parts from reference TRBV5-1 and TRBJ2-1): KAGVTQTPRYLIKTRGQQVTLSCSPISGHRSVSWYQQTPGQGLQFLFEYFSETQRNKGNFPGRFSGRQFSNSRSEMNVSTLELGDSALYLCASSLETTSYYNEQFFGPGTRLTVL.

This clonotype was detected only a few times. The chain has TRBV19 and TRBJ2-1; D possibly corresponds to TRBD2 (5 bases). CDR1 and CDR2 (germline): LNHDA, SQIVND (reference sequence). V dropped 1 base and J dropped 6 bases, with 10 bases sitting between them. The CDR3 spans 14 residues. CDR3 DNA sequence: TGTGCCAGTAGTATAGGGGCGGGCTTCAATGAGCAGTTCTTC. Translating it yields CASSIGAGFNEQFF.

This clonotype was observed a handful of times. The chain joins TRBV4-3 to TRBJ2-7, with 7 bases aligning to TRBD1. CDR3 length equals 17 residues. The V gene end was trimmed by 0 bases and the J gene end by 4 bases; junction bases not matched to a gene: 12. Germline assignment: CDR1 LGHNA and CDR2 YSLEER. CDR3 sequence reads: CASSQDRPLGGFYEQYF. The CDR3 region has the DNA TGCGCCAGCAGCCAAGATCGGCCCTTAGGGGGCTTTTACGAGCAGTACTTC.

This clonotype was counted between two and nine times. The chain has TRBV4-1 and TRBJ2-1; 10 bases fit TRBD2. Germline assignment: CDR1 MGHRA and CDR2 YSYEKL. The CDR3 covers 18 residues. The J segment lost 4 bases and the V segment lost 0 bases, leaving 9 bases of the junction unmatched. CDR3 DNA: TGCGCCAGCAGCCAAGAAGGGTTAGCGGGAGGTTTGTACAATGAGCAGTTCTTC. It encodes CASSQEGLAGGLYNEQFF.

This clonotype was seen a handful of times. The chain employs TRBV7-9 and TRBJ2-5; possible D gene TRBD2, 7 bases. Per germline, CDR1 SEHNR and CDR2 FQNEAQ (reference sequence). V lost 5 bases and J lost 3, with 13 bases in between. This CDR3 is built from 14 residues. This chain's CDR3 is CASSQAGQKETQYF. Here the CDR3 DNA reads TGTGCCAGCAGCCAAGCGGGACAAAAAGAGACCCAGTACTTC. Combining the CDR3 with reference TRBV7-9 and TRBJ2-5 gives the whole variable domain DTGVSQNPRHKITKRGQNVTFRCDPISEHNRLYWYRQTLGQGPEFLTYFQNEAQLEKSRLLSDRFSAERPKGSFSTLEIQRTEQGDSAMYLCASSQAGQKETQYFGPGTRLLVL.

This clonotype occurred many times. The chain couples TRBV15 to TRBJ2-2; the D gene could be TRBD1 or TRBD2 (5 bases each). The V gene lost 3 bases and the J gene lost 7 bases, with 15 bases spanning the gap. There are 15 residues in the CDR3. Germline V gene data show CDR1 as LNHNV and CDR2 as YYDKDF (reference sequence). The CDR3 loop is CATSSPGLHDGELFF. In DNA, the CDR3 is TGTGCCACCAGCAGCCCGGGGCTACATGACGGGGAGCTGTTTTTT.

The chain recombines TRBV20-1 with TRBJ2-1; unclear D gene. The CDR3 totals 13 residues. V was shortened by 0 bases and J by 7 bases, with 10 bases between the two germline ends. Per the germline V gene, CDR1 is DFQATT and CDR2 is SNEGSKA (reference sequence). The CDR3 is CSARDKAINEQFF. The CDR3 bases are TGCAGTGCTAGAGATAAGGCTATTAATGAGCAGTTCTTC.

The gene calls are TRBV29-1 and TRBJ1-2; TRBD1 matches 9 bases. The V and J ends lost 7 bases and 0 bases, in that order; junction bases with no gene match: 3. The CDR3 runs to 13 residues. Germline V gives CDR1 SQVTM, CDR2 ANQGSEA. For the CDR3, the DNA is TGCAGCGGCCGGACAGGGGCTAACTATGGCTACACCTTC. Translated, it gives CSGRTGANYGYTF.

The rearrangement uses TRBV20-1 and TRBJ2-2; 12 bases map to TRBD1. This CDR3 is built from 16 residues. Germline trimming cut 0 bases from V and 4 bases from J; bases unmatched to any gene: 3. Germline V gene data show CDR1 as DFQATT and CDR2 as SNEGSKA (reference sequence). In DNA, the CDR3 is TGCAGTGCTAGAGATTTGGGACAGGGGGCCACCGGGGAGCTGTTTTTT. The encoded protein is CSARDLGQGATGELFF.

This clonotype has a handful of counts. The V and J genes are TRBV29-1 and TRBJ2-2, with TRBD2 matching over 16 bases. This CDR3 spans 19 amino acids. V lost 4 bases, J lost 3 bases, and 11 bases stayed unmatched. Per the germline V gene, CDR1 is SQVTM and CDR2 is ANQGSEA. CDR3 amino acids: CSVVNLGLAGGRDTGELFF. The CDR3 DNA sequence: TGCAGCGTTGTTAACTTGGGACTAGCGGGAGGGAGAGACACCGGGGAGCTGTTTTTT.

The chain carries TRBV7-3 and TRBJ2-3; 8 bases are a match to TRBD2. The CDR3 spans 15 residues. The germline V gene encodes CDR1 SGHTA and CDR2 FQGTGA. Unmatched junction bases numbered 4, after V lost 4 bases and J lost 1 base. The CDR3 DNA follows: TGTGCCAGCAGCTCCGGGGGGGAGGGCACAGATACGCAGTATTTT. This sequence encodes CASSSGGEGTDTQYF.

V and J are TRBV20-1 and TRBJ2-7, with TRBD2 matching 11 bases. CDR3 length: 20 amino acids. The germline V gene encodes CDR1 DFQATT and CDR2 SNEGSKA (reference sequence). With V trimmed by 6 bases and J by 3 bases, 25 bases remained unmatched. The CDR3 nucleotides read TGCAGTGCCCCGCGCACTTTACCGGGACAGTTAGGACTAGCGGGCTACGAGCAGTACTTC. Translation gives CSAPRTLPGQLGLAGYEQYF.

This chain links TRBV12-3 or TRBV12-4 with TRBJ2-7, with 10 bases lining up with TRBD2. V lost 5 bases and J lost 12; bases outside the gene matches: 7. The CDR3 is made up of 12 amino acids. CDR3 amino acids: CASSPGTSERYF. In DNA form, the CDR3 reads TGTGCCAGCAGTCCGGGGACTAGCGAGAGGTACTTC.

There are many counts of this clonotype. This chain links TRBV29-1 with TRBJ2-1; unclear D gene. The CDR3 runs to 14 residues. Trimming shortened V by 7 bases and J by 6 bases, and 19 bases separated the two germline ends. The germline CDR1 and CDR2 sequences are SQVTM and ANQGSEA. The CDR3 region has the DNA TGCAGCGGCAGCCGGGCTGCCTGGGTCAATGAGCAGTTCTTC. Its translation is CSGSRAAWVNEQFF.

This clonotype was detected only a few times. This chain connects TRBV28 to TRBJ2-1; 8 bases align to TRBD2. V lost 8 bases to trimming and J lost 8 bases; unmatched junction nucleotides: 14. Germline CDR1 reads MDHEN; CDR2 reads SYDVKM. The CDR3 sequence is 15 residues long. Written as DNA, the CDR3 is TGTGCCAGCGGATATCTTAGCGGGAATGGCGATGAGCAGTTCTTC. Its protein product is CASGYLSGNGDEQFF.